The 16 T cell receptor beta chains in this list originate from one sample, sequenced in a study of tumor and adjacent non-tumor tissue in lung cancer (dated by TCRdb to the late 2010s). RNA was extracted from bulk unsorted tissue and checked for quality with a NanoDrop ND-1000 and an Agilent 2100. The normal lung samples consisted of distant non-tumor tissue collected more than 3 cm from the tumor edge. Preparation of the library involved multiplex PCR. The sample was run on an Illumina HiSeq 2500. Following protocols modified from ARM-PCR, the researchers constructed TCRbeta libraries through three rounds of nested PCR with primers (Table S4). Clones were called with MiXCR by TCRdb after fastp trimmed the public reads at Q25, and only in-frame beta chains were retained. Records with the same CDR3 protein are collapsed into one entry carrying the most frequent genes and DNA. The sample profile shows 55,000 to 65,000 distinct CDR3 sequences; about 55% of them were found once. Roughly 35% of the sample lies in the top ten.

Sequenced sample: distant non-tumor lung tissue. These receptors came from a man between 65 and 79 years old with non-small cell lung cancer.

Worth noting for this clonotype: A read error may be the cause here, since a much bigger clone is one base away. This chain joins TRBV5-6 and TRBJ2-4; D is perhaps TRBD1 or TRBD2 (5 bases each). CDR1 and CDR2 (germline): SGHDT, YYEEEE. The CDR3 is 17 amino acids. Trimming cost V 4 bases and J 0 bases, with 17 bases left between them. CDR3 sequence (DNA): TGTGCCAGCAGCCACCCCACAGGAGGTTTAGCCAAAAACATTCAGTACTTC. Its translation is CASSHPTGGLAKNIQYF.

As regards this clonotype: Since a much larger clone is just one base distant, this may be a read error. The chain combines TRBV6-1 with TRBJ2-3; D not certain. In germline, CDR1 is MNHNS, CDR2 SASEGT. The V gene lost 6 bases and the J gene lost 0 bases, with 4 bases spanning the gap. The CDR3 consists of 12 residues. Here the CDR3 DNA reads TGTGCCAGCAGAGTGAGCACAGATACGCAGTATTTT. It yields the protein CASRVSTDTQYF.

This clonotype has only a few counts. The junction does not match germline at one end; this may be a read error. The J gene is TRBJ2-1, the V gene TRBV6-1; D is unresolved. The CDR3 extends over 15 amino acids. Germline V lookup: CDR1 MNHNS, CDR2 SASEGT. CDR3 sequence reads: CASSEAGSDGNEQLF. Here the CDR3 DNA reads TGTGCCAGCAGTGAAGCAGGTTCGGATGGGAATGAGCAGCTCTTC.

The rearrangement links TRBV5-1 to TRBJ2-5; D is possibly TRBD2 (6 bases). V lost 1 base to trimming and J lost 5 bases, with 15 bases between them. Per the germline V gene, CDR1 is SGHRS and CDR2 is YFSETQ. The CDR3 extends over 15 amino acids. The CDR3 DNA sequence: TGCGCCAGCAGCTTGCTAGCGAGGGTTGGGGAGACCCAGTACTTC. It encodes CASSLLARVGETQYF.

A word on this clonotype: A much bigger clone sits one base away, suggesting this may be a read error. The rearrangement joins TRBV16 to TRBJ2-7; D is uncertain. From germline, CDR1 is KGHSY and CDR2 FQNENV. Deletions cut 0 bases from V and 2 bases from J, with 11 bases between. This CDR3 has 15 amino acids. Here the CDR3 DNA reads TGTGCCAGCAGCCAATCGTGGAGAGGTCCCTACGAGCAGTACTTC. As protein: CASSQSWRGPYEQYF.

The chain joins TRBV7-8 to TRBJ2-6; 9 bases line up with TRBD1. The junction had 14 bases not matched to a gene; V was cut back by 4 bases and J by 1 base. This CDR3 is built from 20 residues. CDR1 SGHVS and CDR2 FQNEAQ come from the germline V gene. CDR3 coding DNA: TGTGCCAGCAGCTCCCCGTCGACGGACAGGGGAATTTCTGGGGCCAACGTCCTGACTTTC. It codes for CASSSPSTDRGISGANVLTF.

V usage is TRBV20-1 and J usage is TRBJ1-1; D not certain. CDR1 and CDR2 (germline): DFQATT, SNEGSKA (reference sequence). The V end lost 1 base, the J end lost 8 bases, and 20 bases lay between the germline ends. This CDR3 spans 15 amino acids. The CDR3 sequence is CSARGALSGPREAFF. The CDR3 nucleotides are TGCAGTGCTAGAGGGGCGCTATCGGGCCCCCGGGAAGCTTTCTTT.

Concerning this clonotype: One junction end does not reproduce the germline sequence, and a read error may be involved. The V gene is TRBV5-1, the J gene TRBJ1-1, with D uncertain. The germline gives CDR1 SGHRS, CDR2 YFSETQ. This CDR3 has 13 amino acids. The DNA of the CDR3 is TGCGCCAGTACCTTCGGGGTGAATACTGAAGCTTTCTTT. This sequence encodes CASTFGVNTEAFF.

Comments on this clonotype: The conserved final phenylalanine or tryptophan is absent from the CDR3, which likely points to a read error. The chain carries TRBV4-1 and TRBJ2-2; 7 nucleotides align to TRBD2. The germline V gene encodes CDR1 MGHRA and CDR2 YSYEKL. The CDR3 loop spans 19 amino acids. The CDR3 DNA is TGCGCCGGCAGCCAAGGTCTTCTTCGGCGGGGGAAGAACACCGGGGAGCTGTTTTCT. As protein: CAGSQGLLRRGKNTGELFS.

This clonotype has just one count. Just one base apart from a much larger clone, this may be a read error. This rearrangement joins TRBV10-3 to TRBJ2-5; 11 bases map to TRBD1. The J call could be wrong; TRBJ2-1 is a better fit for the DNA end. The CDR3 is 15 amino acids. Germline V CDR1 and CDR2: ENHRY, SYGVKD. The CDR3 loop is CAISEWTGGKETQFF. CDR3 in DNA: TGTGCCATCAGTGAGTGGACAGGGGGCAAAGAGACCCAGTTCTTC.

Only a few counts were recorded for this clonotype. This rearrangement joins TRBV9 to TRBJ2-3, with 7 positions matching TRBD1. The CDR3 is 16 amino acids. Germline CDR1 and CDR2: SGDLS and YYNGEE. V gave up 3 bases and J gave up 1 base; unmatched junction bases: 8. CDR3 nucleotides: TGTGCCAGCAGCGCCCGACAGGGAGAGGGCACAGATACGCAGTATTTT. It translates to CASSARQGEGTDTQYF.

This clonotype showed up many times. The chain combines TRBV29-1 with TRBJ2-7; the match to TRBD2 covers 10 bases. Germline V gene data show CDR1 as SQVTM and CDR2 as ANQGSEA. This CDR3 region has 12 residues. The V gene end was trimmed by 4 bases and the J gene end by 7 bases; junction bases not matched to a gene: 4. CDR3 bases: TGCAGCGTTGTAGCGGGAGGCCGTGAGCAGTACTTC. It translates to CSVVAGGREQYF.

As regards this clonotype: The junction differs from germline at one of its ends, possibly a read error. The rearrangement links TRBV11-2 to TRBJ2-7, with D tentatively TRBD1 (5 bases). The CDR3 has 14 amino acids. The germline gives CDR1 SGHAT, CDR2 FQNNGV. CDR3 DNA sequence: TGTGCCAGTAGCTCAGGAGACAGAAACTACGAGCAGCACTTC. As protein: CASSSGDRNYEQHF.

This clonotype showed up just a few times. With a much larger clone just one base away, this may be a read error. The rearrangement joins TRBV10-3 to TRBJ2-5; 9 bases are a match to TRBD1. Germline V gene sequence: CDR1 ENHRY, CDR2 SYGVKD. The CDR3 runs 13 residues. V lost 6 bases and J lost 4; bases outside the gene matches: 3. The CDR3 spells CAIRTGGRETQYF. Written as DNA, the CDR3 is TGTGCCATCAGGACAGGGGGGCGAGAGACCCAGTACTTC.

A word on this clonotype: One end of the junction does not line up with germline, which may come from a read error. The gene calls are TRBV6-5 and TRBJ2-7; D not resolved. In germline, CDR1 is MNHEY, CDR2 SVGAGI. This CDR3 contains 15 residues. Here the CDR3 reads CASSYSSDSWSKHYF. DNA for the CDR3: TGTGCCAGCAGTTACTCCTCGGATAGCTGGAGTAAGCACTACTTC.

This clonotype was counted many times. This chain uses TRBV5-1 with TRBJ2-2, with 7 bases that match TRBD2. Trimming at V came to 0 bases and at J to 3 bases, leaving 2 bases not matched to a gene. This CDR3 region has 15 residues. From germline, CDR1 is SGHRS and CDR2 YFSETQ. CDR3 amino acids: CASSLALAYTGELFF. CDR3 DNA sequence: TGCGCCAGCAGCTTGGCACTAGCGTACACCGGGGAGCTGTTTTTT.